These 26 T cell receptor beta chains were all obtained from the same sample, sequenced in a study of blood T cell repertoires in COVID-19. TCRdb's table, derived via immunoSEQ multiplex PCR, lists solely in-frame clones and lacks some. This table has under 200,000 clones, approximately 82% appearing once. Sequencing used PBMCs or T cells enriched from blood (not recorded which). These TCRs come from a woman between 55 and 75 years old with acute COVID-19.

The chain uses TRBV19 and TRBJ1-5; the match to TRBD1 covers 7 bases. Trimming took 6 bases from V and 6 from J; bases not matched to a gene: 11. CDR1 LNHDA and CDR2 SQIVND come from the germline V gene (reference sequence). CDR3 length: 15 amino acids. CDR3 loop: CASRPLQGGGQPQHF. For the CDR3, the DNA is TGTGCCAGTAGGCCCCTTCAGGGGGGAGGTCAGCCCCAGCATTTT.

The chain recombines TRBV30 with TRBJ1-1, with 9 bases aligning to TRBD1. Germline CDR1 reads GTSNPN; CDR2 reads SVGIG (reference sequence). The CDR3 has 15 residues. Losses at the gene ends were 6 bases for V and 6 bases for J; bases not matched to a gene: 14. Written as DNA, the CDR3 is TGTGCCTGTCACGAACAACAGGGGGCTGTTGCTGAAGCTTTCTTT. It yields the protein CACHEQQGAVAEAFF.

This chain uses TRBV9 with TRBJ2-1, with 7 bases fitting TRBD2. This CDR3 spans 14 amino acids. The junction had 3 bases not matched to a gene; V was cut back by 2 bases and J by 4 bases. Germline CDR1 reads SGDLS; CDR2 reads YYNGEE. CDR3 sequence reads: CASSVQRGYNEQFF. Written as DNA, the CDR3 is TGTGCCAGCAGCGTTCAGCGGGGATACAATGAGCAGTTCTTC.

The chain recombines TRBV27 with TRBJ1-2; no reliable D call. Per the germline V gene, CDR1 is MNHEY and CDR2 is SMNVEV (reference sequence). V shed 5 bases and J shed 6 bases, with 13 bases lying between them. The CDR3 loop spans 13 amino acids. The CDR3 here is CASSRRFRDGYTF. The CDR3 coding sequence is TGTGCCAGCAGTCGGAGATTTCGCGATGGCTACACCTTC.

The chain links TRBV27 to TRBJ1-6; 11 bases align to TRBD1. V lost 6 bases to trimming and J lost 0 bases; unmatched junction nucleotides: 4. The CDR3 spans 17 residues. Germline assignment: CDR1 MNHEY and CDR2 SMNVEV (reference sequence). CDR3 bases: TGTGCCAGCAGCCCGGGACAGGGGGTCTCCTATAATTCACCCCTCCACTTT. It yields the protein CASSPGQGVSYNSPLHF.

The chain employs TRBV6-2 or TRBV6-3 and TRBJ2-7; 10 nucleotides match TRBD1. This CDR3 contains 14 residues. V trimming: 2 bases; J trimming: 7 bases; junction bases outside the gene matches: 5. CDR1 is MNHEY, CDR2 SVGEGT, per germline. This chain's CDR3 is CASSYRGTGEEQYV. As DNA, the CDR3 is TGTGCCAGCAGTTACCGGGGGACAGGGGAAGAGCAGTACGTC.

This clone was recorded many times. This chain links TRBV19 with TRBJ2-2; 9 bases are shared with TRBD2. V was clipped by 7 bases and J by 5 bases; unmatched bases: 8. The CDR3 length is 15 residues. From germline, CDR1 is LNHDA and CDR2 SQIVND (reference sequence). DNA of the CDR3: TGTGCCAGTAAGAATAGCGGGGGTAGTACCGGGGAGCTGTTTTTT. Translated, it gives CASKNSGGSTGELFF.

CDR3 nucleotides: TGTGCCTGGAGTACGACAGGAGGTCAGCCCCAGCATTTT. Residues: CAWSTTGGQPQHF. The chain combines TRBV30 with TRBJ1-5, with a possible D match to TRBD1 (6 bases). The germline V gene encodes CDR1 GTSNPN and CDR2 SVGIG (reference sequence). The CDR3 is 13 residues long. Trimming stripped 2 bases from V and 6 bases from J, with 11 bases between.

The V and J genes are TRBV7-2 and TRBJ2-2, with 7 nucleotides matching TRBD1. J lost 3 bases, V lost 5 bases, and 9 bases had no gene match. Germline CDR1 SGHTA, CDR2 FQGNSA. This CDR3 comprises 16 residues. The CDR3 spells CASSPRTGGYTGELFF. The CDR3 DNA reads TGTGCCAGCAGCCCCCGGACAGGCGGGTACACCGGGGAGCTGTTTTTT.

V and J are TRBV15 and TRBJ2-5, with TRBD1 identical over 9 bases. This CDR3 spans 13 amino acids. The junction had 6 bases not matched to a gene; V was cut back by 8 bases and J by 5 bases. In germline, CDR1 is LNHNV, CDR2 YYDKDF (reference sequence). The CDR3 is CATGDRDAETQYF. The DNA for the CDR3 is TGTGCCACCGGGGACAGGGACGCGGAGACCCAGTACTTC.

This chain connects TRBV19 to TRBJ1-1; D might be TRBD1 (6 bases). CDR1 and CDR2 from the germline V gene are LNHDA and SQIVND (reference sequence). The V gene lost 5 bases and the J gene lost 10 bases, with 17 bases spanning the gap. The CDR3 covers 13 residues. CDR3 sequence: CASSPQSGGLAFF. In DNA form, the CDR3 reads TGTGCCAGTAGTCCCCAGAGTGGGGGCTTAGCTTTCTTT.

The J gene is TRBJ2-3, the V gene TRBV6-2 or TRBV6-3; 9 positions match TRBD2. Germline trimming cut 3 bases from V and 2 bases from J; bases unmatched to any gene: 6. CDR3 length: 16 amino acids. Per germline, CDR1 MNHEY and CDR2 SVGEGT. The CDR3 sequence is CASSYGLAGHTDTQYF. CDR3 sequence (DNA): TGTGCCAGCAGTTATGGGCTAGCGGGGCACACAGATACGCAGTATTTT.

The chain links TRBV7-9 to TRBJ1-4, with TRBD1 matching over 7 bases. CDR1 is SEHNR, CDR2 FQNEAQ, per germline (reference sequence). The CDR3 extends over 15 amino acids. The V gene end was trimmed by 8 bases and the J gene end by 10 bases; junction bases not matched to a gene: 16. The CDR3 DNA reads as TGTGCCAGCTTAGGATGGAGGGGGCGTTCTGGAAAACTGTTTTTT. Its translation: CASLGWRGRSGKLFF.

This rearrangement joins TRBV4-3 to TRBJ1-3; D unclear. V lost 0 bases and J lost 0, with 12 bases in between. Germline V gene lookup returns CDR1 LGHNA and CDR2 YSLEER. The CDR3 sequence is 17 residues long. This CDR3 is CASSQDREFLSGNTIYF. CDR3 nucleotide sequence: TGCGCCAGCAGCCAAGATAGGGAGTTCCTCTCTGGAAACACCATATATTTT.

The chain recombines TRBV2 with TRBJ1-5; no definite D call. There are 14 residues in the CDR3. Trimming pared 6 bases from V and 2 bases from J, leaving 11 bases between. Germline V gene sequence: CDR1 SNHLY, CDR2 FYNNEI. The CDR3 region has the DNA TGTGCCAGCAGCGGAGGGAGAGGCAATCAGCCCCAGCATTTT. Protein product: CASSGGRGNQPQHF.

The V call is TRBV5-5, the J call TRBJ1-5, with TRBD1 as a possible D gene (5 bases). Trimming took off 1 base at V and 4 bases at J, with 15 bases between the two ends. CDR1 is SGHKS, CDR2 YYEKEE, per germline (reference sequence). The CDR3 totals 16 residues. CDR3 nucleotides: TGTGCCAGCAGCTTGACGGTGCAGGGAACAAATCAGCCCCAGCATTTT. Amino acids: CASSLTVQGTNQPQHF. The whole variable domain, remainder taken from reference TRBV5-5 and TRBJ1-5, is DAGVTQSPTHLIKTRGQQVTLRCSPISGHKSVSWYQQVLGQGPQFIFQYYEKEERGRGNFPDRFSARQFPNYSSELNVNALLLGDSALYLCASSLTVQGTNQPQHFGDGTRLSIL.

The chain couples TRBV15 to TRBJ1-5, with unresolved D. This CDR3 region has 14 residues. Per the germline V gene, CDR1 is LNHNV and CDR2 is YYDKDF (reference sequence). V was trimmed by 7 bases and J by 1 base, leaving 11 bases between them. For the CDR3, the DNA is TGTGCCACCATGACGTCAGGCAGCAATCAGCCCCAGCATTTT. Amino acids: CATMTSGSNQPQHF. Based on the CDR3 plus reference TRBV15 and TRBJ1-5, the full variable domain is DAMVIQNPRYQVTQFGKPVTLSCSQTLNHNVMYWYQQKSSQAPKLLFHYYDKDFNNEADTPDNFQSRRPNTSFCFLDIRSPGLGDTAMYLCATMTSGSNQPQHFGDGTRLSIL.

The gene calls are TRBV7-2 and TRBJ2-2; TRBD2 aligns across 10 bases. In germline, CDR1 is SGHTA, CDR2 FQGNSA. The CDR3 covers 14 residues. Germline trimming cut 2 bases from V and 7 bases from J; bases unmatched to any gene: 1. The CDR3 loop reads CASSLRTSGGELFF. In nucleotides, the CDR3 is TGTGCCAGCAGCTTACGGACTAGCGGCGGGGAGCTGTTTTTT.

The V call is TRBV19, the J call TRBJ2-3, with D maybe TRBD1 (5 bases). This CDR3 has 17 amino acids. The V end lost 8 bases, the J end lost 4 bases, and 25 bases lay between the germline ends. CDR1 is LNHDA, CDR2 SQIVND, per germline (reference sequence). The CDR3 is CASRPRVGPIGADTQYF. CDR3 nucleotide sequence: TGTGCCAGTCGCCCTAGGGTCGGACCCATAGGGGCAGATACGCAGTATTTT.

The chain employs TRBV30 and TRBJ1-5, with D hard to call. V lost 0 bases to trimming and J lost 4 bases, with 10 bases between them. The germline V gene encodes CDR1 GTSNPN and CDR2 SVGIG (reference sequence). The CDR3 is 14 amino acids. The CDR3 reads CAWSVTHGNQPQHF. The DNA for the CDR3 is TGTGCCTGGAGTGTGACTCATGGGAATCAGCCCCAGCATTTT.

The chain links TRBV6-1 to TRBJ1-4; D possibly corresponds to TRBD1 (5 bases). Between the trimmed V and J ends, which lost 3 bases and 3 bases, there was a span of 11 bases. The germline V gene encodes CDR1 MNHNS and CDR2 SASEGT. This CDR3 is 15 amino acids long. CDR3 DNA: TGTGCCAGCAGTGACGGAGGGGCCGCTAATGAAAAACTGTTTTTT. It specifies CASSDGGAANEKLFF.

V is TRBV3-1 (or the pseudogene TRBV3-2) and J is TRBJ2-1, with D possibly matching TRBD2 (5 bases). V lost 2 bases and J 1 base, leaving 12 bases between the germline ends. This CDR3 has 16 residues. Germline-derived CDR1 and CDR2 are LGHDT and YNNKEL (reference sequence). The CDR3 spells CASSQQPRVSYNEQFF. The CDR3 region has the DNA TGTGCCAGCAGCCAACAACCGCGGGTGTCCTACAATGAGCAGTTCTTC.

CDR3 amino acids: CASSRAGTSGSSPETQYF. CDR3 nucleotides: TGTGCCAGCAGCCGGGCCGGGACTAGCGGGAGTTCACCGGAGACCCAGTACTTC. The chain is built from TRBV9 and TRBJ2-5, with 14 nucleotides matching TRBD2. The CDR3 length is 18 residues. The V gene's germline CDR1 is SGDLS and CDR2 YYNGEE. The junction had 13 bases not matched to a gene; V was cut back by 4 bases and J by 5 bases.

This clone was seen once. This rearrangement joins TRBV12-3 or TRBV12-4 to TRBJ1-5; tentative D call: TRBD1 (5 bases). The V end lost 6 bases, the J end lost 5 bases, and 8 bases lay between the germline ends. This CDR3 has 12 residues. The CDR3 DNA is TGTGCCAGCAGCTGGGGCGATCAGCCCCAGCATTTT. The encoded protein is CASSWGDQPQHF.

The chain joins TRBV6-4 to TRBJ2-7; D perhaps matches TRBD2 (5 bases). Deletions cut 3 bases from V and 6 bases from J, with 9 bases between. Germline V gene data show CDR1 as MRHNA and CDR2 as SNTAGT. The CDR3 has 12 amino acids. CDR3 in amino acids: CASSELEGEQYV. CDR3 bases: TGTGCCAGCAGTGAACTAGAGGGCGAGCAGTACGTC.

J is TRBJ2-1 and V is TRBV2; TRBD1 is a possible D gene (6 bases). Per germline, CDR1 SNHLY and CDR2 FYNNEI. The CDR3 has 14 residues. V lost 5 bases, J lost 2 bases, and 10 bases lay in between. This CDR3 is CASSFRGPYNEQFF. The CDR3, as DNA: TGTGCCAGCAGTTTCAGGGGCCCCTACAATGAGCAGTTCTTC.